The T cell receptor beta chain described here comes from a study of T cell clonotyping in hematopoietic cell transplantation (dated by TCRdb to the early 2020s). Regarding the complete study: A total of under 150 blood samples were collected in the study from approximately 32 consecutive transplant recipients and their related donors. Patient recruitment ran from late 2015 to January 2017, and follow-up continued until late 2020 or death. Broad study findings and their caveats: Recipient repertoires showed only a small fraction of overlap with donor repertoires, and over 95% appeared de novo at the given depth. A decrease in recipient TCR diversity was observed after transplant, and a progressive increase in pathologically expanded clonotypes was seen from day 30 to day 180. The sample size was limited and the cells went unsorted, which meant the CD4 and CD8 repertoire contributions could not be told apart. Broader TCR repertoire diversity after transplant was predicted by Inverse Simpson Index values from donors and from recipients before transplant.

With the immunoSEQ assay, which is a bias-controlled multiplex PCR relying on V- and J-specific primers, TCR beta CDR3 regions were amplified from genomic DNA. A proprietary barcode and Illumina adapter sequences were added to the CDR3 amplicons in a second PCR step. An Illumina MiSeq instrument was used for sequencing of the CDR3 libraries. The study's own analysis went as follows. Export and quality control were performed with immunoSEQ Analyzer 3.0, and downstream analyses were performed with R Bioconductor and Immunarch. Repertoire metrics were calculated using only productive rearrangements within the normalized downsampled data set. Pathologically expanded clonotypes were defined as those larger than 5 templates in the normalized cohort. The Inverse Simpson Index served as the measure of repertoire diversity. CMV-specificity analyses were carried out on the non-normalized data set to capture all clonotypes. Held by TCRdb, this immuneACCESS table contains in-frame sequences only and omits some clones. Under half of the omission traces to an unresolved V gene where checked; the cause of the rest is unknown. V, J and clone size reflect that table, while D and trimming were determined from the DNA. Present in this sample are roughly 13,000 clones, 95% to 98% of which were seen just once. The ten largest make up 4.2% of the sample.

Per the publication, the time point label means: 30 days after allo-HCT. Recipient blood was collected about 28 days before transplant and at days 30, 100 and 180 after transplant. Nuclei Lysis Solution was used to extract genomic DNA from fresh or cryopreserved unfractionated peripheral blood mononuclear cells. Trimming costs V 1 base and J 0 bases, and their ends lie 10 bases apart. CDR1 and CDR2 are drawn from the germline V gene (reference sequence): GTSNPN, SVGIG. The CDR3 runs 15 amino acids, cysteine and phenylalanine included. The read is trimmed to its CDR3 DNA, 45 bases read in frame from base 1. For this clone: Which antigen it targets is not known. The record has no base qualities; no much larger clone is one base away.

The V gene is TRBV30 and the J gene is TRBJ2-1, with no D gene named confidently. Material: peripheral blood mononuclear cells, obtained 30 days after allogeneic stem cell transplant. This clonotype originated in a female patient in her fifties or sixties who had an allogeneic stem cell transplant from an unrelated donor, so T cells may come from the graft donor. Some clones in this sample may be carry-over from other donors' samples. For the CDR3, the sequence is CAWSGQVRSYNEQFF. The DNA is TGTGCCTGGAGTGGGCAGGTACGCTCCTACAATGAGCAGTTCTTC.